Described below is a single TCR beta chain sequence and its context. The specificity of this receptor is unknown. No much larger clone exists at a distance of one base, and base qualities are not known. This record belongs to a study of cytomegalovirus exposure and HLA in healthy donors (dated by TCRdb to 2015 to 2018). At the level of the whole study: According to an earlier analysis of 587 of the donors, 150 million to 200 million T cells yielded over 100 million unique TCR beta sequences and roughly 280 Gb of sequence data. An early release covering just under 650 HLA-typed donors comprised 250 to 350 gigabases of sequencing data and some 79 million unique TCR sequences. Of the roughly 410 genotyped donors, less than 90% were placed in the genetic ancestry cluster associated with self-reported Caucasian donors. The study aimed to test whether cataloging public T cell receptors could reveal signatures of past pathogen exposure. The T cell repertoires of several hundred subjects were profiled by immunosequencing and related to cytomegalovirus serostatus. Besides the first cohort of under 700 subjects, a separate validation cohort made up of roughly 130 different subjects was used. To predict cytomegalovirus infection status, the study brought together high-throughput TCR immunosequencing, statistical association of individual TCRs with disease status, and machine learning. In a later analysis, previously published TCR beta repertoires from more than 500 donors were re-analyzed and high-resolution HLA genotyping was added so that TCR occurrence patterns could be studied. Rather than using new phenotypic data, the later analysis identified candidate immune exposures from TCR beta sequences and from how often those sequences occurred across donors. To decide whether each TCR beta V gene segment behaved as functional or pseudogenic, an earlier analysis of some 570 of the donors relied on high-throughput TCR beta sequencing. Donor age, sex, ethnicity and CMV serostatus were compiled alongside the repertoire data. A later genetic analysis took genome-wide SNP genotypes for about three fifths of the roughly 700 donors and used that subset as a discovery cohort. Every repertoire in the discovery cohort had been generated on one and the same sequencing platform. Both class I and class II loci were covered by HLA typing, at four-digit resolution. The number of donors typed differed by locus, with roughly 629-640 for A, B, C, DRB1 and DQB1, around 560 for DQA1, 600 to 610 for DPA1, and around 430 for DPB1. About five DR-DQ haplotypes were handled as single units for association and clustering, since linkage in the cohort was strong. Among 350 to 400 genotyped donors of the cohort, an average of around 240,000 unique TCR beta nucleotide sequences were sequenced per donor, roughly 20% of them non-productive.

Libraries were constructed by the immunoSEQ multiplex PCR assay. The multiplex PCR relied on a mix of 60 forward primers for TCR Vbeta segments and 13 reverse primers for TCR Jbeta segments. The CDR3 region of rearranged TCR beta genes was amplified from genomic DNA with a multiplex PCR assay. The amplified TCR beta libraries were sequenced on the Illumina HiSeq System as 87-base-pair reads. Per the source publication's procedure: Across the 640 or so repertoires, a later analysis counted roughly 77 million unique TCR beta chains, roughly 11 million of which were shared by at least two donors. A nearest-neighbor algorithm error-corrected the raw reads and collapsed the reads into unique sequences, merging closely related sequences to remove PCR and sequencing errors. Alignment of CDR3 sequences to IMGT reference sequences was used to assign V, D and J gene segments. For a sequence to be retained, at least a six-nucleotide match to both a V gene segment and a J gene segment was required. A rearrangement counted as productive if the CDR3 had no stop codons and remained in frame with V and J, and every other rearrangement counted as non-productive. CDR3 was defined according to IMGT convention as the region running from the second conserved V-encoded cysteine to the conserved J-encoded phenylalanine. The earlier analysis of 500 to 650 of the donors excluded any sequence lacking an unambiguous match to a single V gene segment. In an earlier analysis of a few hundred of the donors, V segments were called functional above 56.7% productive rearrangements and were called segregating when the between-donor standard deviation exceeded 5%. A statistical classification framework was built for diagnosing cytomegalovirus status from the catalog of TCR beta chain sequences. V and J gene assignment, in a later analysis, came from comparing TCR nucleotide sequences with IMGT/GENE-DB human TR gene sequences. The TCRdist pipeline was used in a later analysis to assign CDR3 sequences and most-parsimonious VDJ recombination scenarios. A later analysis defined each TCR beta chain by its CDR3 amino acid sequence plus V-gene family, and excluded reads lacking a unique V-gene family. In a later analysis, 450 to 600 highly shared, low-generation-probability nucleotide sequences were removed to address suspected cross-contamination and a sequencing artifact. In a later analysis, a clonal expansion index was calculated for each public chain from normalized within-repertoire ranks of inferred template counts. In a later analysis, generation probabilities were computed using a VDJ recombination model fitted to out-of-frame rearrangements, and the results were checked against IGoR. In a later analysis, TCR-TCR, TCR-HLA and TCR-CMV co-occurrence was scored with hypergeometric tests, and a repertoire-size bias correction was applied to TCR pairs. To estimate false discovery rates, a later analysis permuted the HLA or CMV assignments 20 times. In a later analysis, co-occurring TCRs were grouped using DBSCAN, and TCRdist sequence similarity was added for clustering within HLA-allele-positive subsets. For co-occurrence clustering, repertoires with fewer than 30,000 or more than 120,000 public chains were excluded, along with five or six repertoires with anomalous nucleotide sharing. TCRdb took this table from immuneACCESS and kept in-frame rearrangements with V and J called. Such tables lack part of the clones; where checked against another copy, unresolved V genes explain under half of the gap, and the rest is unexplained. D and trimming come from the DNA, and the V and J calls and clone size come from that table. Across this sample there are more than 150,000 clones, with more than 85% seen only once. Around 0.21% of the sample belongs to the ten largest clones.

The cohort consisted of approximately 670 healthy bone marrow donors. Cohort members were all nominally healthy when sampled, although unrecorded immune exposures were likely present. The donor was CMV seronegative and was included in the group of hundreds of seronegative cohort members. A peripheral blood sample was provided by each donor, and peripheral blood mononuclear cells were used for TCR beta sequencing. Genomic DNA was extracted from the blood cell samples with the Qiagen DNeasy Blood Extraction Kit. Overall study outcomes, separate from this receptor: Because HLA typing was unavailable for some donors at each locus, only the typed subset was used in association tests. Because counts were too low, roughly 17 rarely observed V segments, including chromosome 9 orphons, were left out of the earlier analysis of 500 to 650 of the donors. Presence/absence analyses assumed roughly uniform sequencing depth across donors, an assumption that may not hold. Most TCR sequences were seen in very few donors, while some public TCRs were found in many individuals. The authors suggested that the approach could potentially be generalized to other disease states and immunological phenotypes. Cytomegalovirus status was reported to be diagnosed by the classifier with high specificity and sensitivity in both the original and validation cohorts. A further reported finding was that TCR beta sequences accurately predicted the HLA-A and HLA-B alleles for most subjects in the first cohort. CMV serostatus was the only immune exposure information available for the cohort. Linkage disequilibrium might explain the correlated functional status among segregating V segments, but an unknown experimental factor could not be excluded. A few of the identified cytomegalovirus-associated TCR beta chains were confirmed in vitro to be specific for cytomegalovirus antigens. The cohort was sequenced for TCR beta chains only, and without alpha or paired-chain data the features that could be detected were limited. In an earlier analysis of roughly 500 of the donors, most TCR beta V segments appeared in productive rearrangements about 87% or about 30% of the time, broadly matching IMGT annotations. A total of about 150 TCR beta chains were listed by the study as associated with cytomegalovirus. The sequencing pipeline was judged likely to have produced a cluster of highly shared sequence variants as a technical artifact. In a later analysis, the rate of TCR association differed among HLA loci, with DRB1 alleles having the most associated TCRs and HLA-C alleles having the fewest. A later analysis found that most CMV-associated TCR beta chains appeared HLA-restricted, with HLA associations seemingly driven largely by CMV exposure. A later analysis associated about 17,000 TCR beta sequences with specific HLA alleles at a false discovery rate of 0.05. An association between a missense DCLRE1C variant and V-gene and J-gene trimming of TCR beta chains was found in a later genetic analysis and replicated in an independent cohort. Compared with the roughly 700-donor mean, donors in an Asian-associated ancestry cluster had fewer N-insertions in productive TCRs, according to a later genetic analysis. Compared with equally common non-associated chains, HLA-associated TCR beta chains in a later analysis were more clonally expanded and had lower generation probabilities. When HLA alleles, especially DR and DQ, strongly co-occurred, attributing TCR associations to individual alleles was difficult. A later analysis reported that several top co-occurrence clusters appeared linked to parvovirus B19, influenza, CMV and Epstein-Barr virus. The 87-base-pair reads could not distinguish some IMGT-functional V segments, including TRBV6-2 and TRBV6-3, so those segments were excluded.

The germline V gene specifies SGDLS as CDR1 and YYNGEE as CDR2. Taken from cysteine to phenylalanine, the CDR3 has 15 residues. Only the CDR3 DNA is retained, 45 bases long and in frame from the first base. The V end gives up 4 bases and the J end 3 bases, leaving 7 bases in the junction not matched to a gene. The clonotype originates from a girl in the first two years of life in good health and CMV-seronegative. The sequence is built from TRBV9 and TRBJ2-7; 10 central nucleotides agree with TRBD1. Sequenced sample: PBMCs. The nucleotide sequence reads as follows: TGTGCCAGCAGCTCCCGGACAGGGGGGATCTACGAGCAGTACTTC. Its protein is CASSSRTGGIYEQYF.